The clone carrying this T cell receptor (beta chain) was recorded at least ten times. These data are taken from a study of identical twins. MiXCR, applied by TCRdb to the 5' RACE reads, yields one record per CDR3 protein. This sample has 200,000 to 250,000 distinct CDR3 sequences; around 8% occur once, and the top ten carry about 1.9%. The CDR3 extends over 13 amino acids. CDR1 and CDR2 (germline): SGHVS, FQNEAQ. With 5 bases removed from V and 1 base from J, the gap between germline ends came to 6 bases. The data were also submitted as part of a second study, on yellow fever vaccine responses in identical twins.

Material: memory (CD45RO+) T cells sorted from blood. J is TRBJ1-5 and V is TRBV7-8, with D unclear. This sequence was found in a woman under 30 in good health. CDR3 sequence reads: CASSQDSNQPQHF. The DNA for the CDR3 is TGTGCCAGCAGCCAAGACAGCAATCAGCCCCAGCATTTT.